Included here is one T cell receptor beta chain sequence, with context. The sample comes from a study of blood T cell repertoires in COVID-19. Study-level background: Samples of COVID-19 (acute and convalescent) were obtained from the United States, Italy and Spain. T cells, B-cell-depleted T cells, or PBMCs provided the cDNA or gDNA that served as material.

TCRdb's table, derived via immunoSEQ multiplex PCR, lists solely in-frame clones and lacks some. The sample shows about 76,000 clones, roughly 80% of them seen only once. Germline CDR1 reads WSHSY; CDR2 reads SAAADI. This CDR3 region has 14 residues. With 6 bases clipped from V and 1 base from J, the junction kept 5 bases outside the gene matches. This chain links TRBV10-2 with TRBJ2-7; 8 nucleotides agree with TRBD1. Sequencing was performed on peripheral blood. The TCR sequence derives from a woman in her sixties or seventies with acute or convalescent COVID-19. CDR3: CASRPGTGSYEQYV. DNA for the CDR3: TGCGCCAGCAGACCCGGGACAGGTTCCTACGAGCAGTACGTC.